This is a list of T cell receptor beta chains from one sample in a study of shared clonotypes between healthy human individuals. Libraries were prepared by immunoSEQ multiplex PCR; TCRdb keeps only in-frame clonotypes and omits some of them. The sample carries some 1 million clones, approximately 68% recorded once. The sequenced sample consisted of memory CD4+ T cells sorted from blood. These TCRs come from a man aged 18 to 30 in good health. CDR3s include the opening cysteine and the closing phenylalanine or tryptophan. Each record gives: clone size, V gene, J gene, D gene, CDR3 DNA, CDR3 protein. D genes are given only for firm matches. Size values are once, few and many counts, or a class for expanded clones, and some rows have none.

clone size: once
V gene: TRBV19
J gene: TRBJ2-2
D gene: .
CDR3 DNA: TGTGCCAGTAGTGAAGGGGTTTACACCGGGGAGCTGTTTTTT
CDR3 protein: CASSEGVYTGELFF

clone size: .
V gene: TRBV4-3
J gene: TRBJ2-2
D gene: TRBD2
CDR3 DNA: TGCGCCAGCAGCCAAACCAGCGGGAGGGTTTCGGGGGAGCTGTTTTTT
CDR3 protein: CASSQTSGRVSGELFF

clone size: .
V gene: TRBV15
J gene: TRBJ2-5
D gene: .
CDR3 DNA: TGTGCCACCAGCAGGGGACTGATACAAGAGACCCAGTACTTC
CDR3 protein: CATSRGLIQETQYF

clone size: .
V gene: TRBV27
J gene: TRBJ2-7
D gene: TRBD1
CDR3 DNA: TGTGCCAGCAGAACGACAGGGAGCGGCGAGCAGTACTTC
CDR3 protein: CASRTTGSGEQYF

clone size: .
V gene: TRBV7-8
J gene: TRBJ2-1
D gene: .
CDR3 DNA: TGTGCCAGCAGTTTCCAGGGGAACCCCTACAATGAGCAGTTCTTC
CDR3 protein: CASSFQGNPYNEQFF

clone size: .
V gene: TRBV6-5
J gene: TRBJ2-7
D gene: .
CDR3 DNA: TGTGCCAGCAGCTCCCCCAGCGGACATCCCTACGAGCAGTACTTC
CDR3 protein: CASSSPSGHPYEQYF

clone size: few
V gene: TRBV30
J gene: TRBJ2-2
D gene: .
CDR3 DNA: TGTGCCTGGAGTAACGACGGGGGGAACACCGGGGAGCTGTTTTTT
CDR3 protein: CAWSNDGGNTGELFF

clone size: .
V gene: TRBV5-4
J gene: TRBJ2-7
D gene: TRBD2
CDR3 DNA: TGTGCCAGCAGCTCTAGCGGGGGGGTCTTGAGAGAGCAGTACTTC
CDR3 protein: CASSSSGGVLREQYF

clone size: .
V gene: TRBV11-1
J gene: TRBJ1-2
D gene: .
CDR3 DNA: TGTGCCAGCAGCCGCCCGGGGGGAAACTATGGCTACACCTTC
CDR3 protein: CASSRPGGNYGYTF

clone size: .
V gene: TRBV10-3
J gene: TRBJ2-7
D gene: TRBD1
CDR3 DNA: TGTGCCATCAAGCGCGGACAGGCCAACGCCTACGAGCAGTACTTC
CDR3 protein: CAIKRGQANAYEQYF

clone size: .
V gene: TRBV5-1
J gene: TRBJ2-7
D gene: .
CDR3 DNA: TGCGCCAGCAGCTTTACCTACGAGCAGTACTTC
CDR3 protein: CASSFTYEQYF

clone size: .
V gene: TRBV4-1
J gene: TRBJ2-7
D gene: TRBD2
CDR3 DNA: TGCGCCAGCAGCCAAGGGTCCCTGGGACTAGCGACTTACGAGCAGTACTTC
CDR3 protein: CASSQGSLGLATYEQYF

clone size: few
V gene: TRBV12-1
J gene: TRBJ1-1
D gene: .
CDR3 DNA: TGTGCCAGCAGCCCGCCGGAGGACACTGAAGCTTTCTTT
CDR3 protein: CASSPPEDTEAFF

clone size: .
V gene: TRBV18
J gene: TRBJ2-5
D gene: .
CDR3 DNA: TGTGCCAGCTCACCACCCCCGGGTAAAGAGACCCAGTACTTC
CDR3 protein: CASSPPPGKETQYF

clone size: once
V gene: TRBV18
J gene: TRBJ2-3
D gene: TRBD1
CDR3 DNA: TGTGCCAGCTCCCCAGGACAGGGCACAGATACGCAGTATTTT
CDR3 protein: CASSPGQGTDTQYF

clone size: .
V gene: TRBV5-1
J gene: TRBJ2-3
D gene: .
CDR3 DNA: TGCGCCAGCAGCTTGGCCAGCTTTTCAGATACGCAGTATTTT
CDR3 protein: CASSLASFSDTQYF

clone size: .
V gene: TRBV7-2
J gene: TRBJ2-5
D gene: .
CDR3 DNA: TGTGCCAGCAGCTCGAGGGGTGAAGAGACCCAGTACTTC
CDR3 protein: CASSSRGEETQYF

clone size: .
V gene: TRBV9
J gene: TRBJ2-7
D gene: .
CDR3 DNA: TGTGCCAGCAGCGTAGAAGACAGCTCCTACGAGCAGTACTTC
CDR3 protein: CASSVEDSSYEQYF

clone size: .
V gene: TRBV6-6
J gene: TRBJ2-2
D gene: .
CDR3 DNA: TGTGCCAGCAGTTACACCCAGGGGACCGGGGAGCTGTTTTTT
CDR3 protein: CASSYTQGTGELFF

clone size: .
V gene: TRBV5-1
J gene: TRBJ1-6
D gene: .
CDR3 DNA: TGCGCCAGCAGCTTGGGGGACCGGGGTTCACCCCTCCACTTT
CDR3 protein: CASSLGDRGSPLHF

clone size: .
V gene: TRBV10-3
J gene: TRBJ1-1
D gene: TRBD1
CDR3 DNA: TGTGCCATCACCGTCGACAGGGGGAACACTGAAGCTTTCTTT
CDR3 protein: CAITVDRGNTEAFF

clone size: few
V gene: TRBV5-5
J gene: TRBJ1-5
D gene: .
CDR3 DNA: TGTGCCAGCAGCCGGACCGGGGATAGCAATCAGCCCCAGCATTTT
CDR3 protein: CASSRTGDSNQPQHF

clone size: .
V gene: TRBV7-6
J gene: TRBJ2-3
D gene: .
CDR3 DNA: TGTGCCAGCAGTGGACCGCTTATAGATACGCAGTATTTT
CDR3 protein: CASSGPLIDTQYF

clone size: .
V gene: TRBV6-5
J gene: TRBJ2-5
D gene: .
CDR3 DNA: TGTGCCAGCAGTTATCTTTCGGGGACCCAGTACTTC
CDR3 protein: CASSYLSGTQYF

clone size: .
V gene: TRBV10-3
J gene: TRBJ2-1
D gene: TRBD2
CDR3 DNA: TGTGCCACCACGGAGCGGGGGGTCACGCAAGTTGAGCAGTTCTTC
CDR3 protein: CATTERGVTQVEQFF

clone size: .
V gene: TRBV4-3
J gene: TRBJ2-2
D gene: TRBD2
CDR3 DNA: TGCGCCAGCAGCCGGGAGATTGAGGGACTAGCGGGTAACACCGGGGAGCTGTTTTTT
CDR3 protein: CASSREIEGLAGNTGELFF